This T cell receptor beta chain was found in a study of blood T cell repertoires in COVID-19. For the study at large: COVID-19 samples, acute and convalescent, were from the United States, Italy and Spain. T cells, B-cell-depleted T cells, or PBMCs provided the cDNA or gDNA that served as material.

Original processing notes: Cell counts per sample came from amplifying reference gene primers. Using immunoSEQ multiplex PCR, the repertoire was profiled, and TCRdb retains in-frame clones only, with some absent. Clone size and the V and J calls come from that table; the DNA yielded D and trimming. The sample records about 180,000 clones, approximately 84% being singletons. The CDR3 sequence is 15 residues long. Trimming removed 6 bases from V and 3 bases from J; junction bases left unmatched: 8. CDR1 MNHEY and CDR2 SVGAGI come from the germline V gene. V gene TRBV6-5 combines with J gene TRBJ1-2, with 9 bases lining up with TRBD1. The receptor's source is a human donor in a cohort sampled during active COVID-19. Input material: peripheral blood. The CDR3 bases are TGTGCCAGCAGCATCGGGACAGGGCAACACTATGGCTACACCTTC. Its protein is CASSIGTGQHYGYTF.